The source of this T cell receptor (beta chain) is a study of OX40 agonist ivuxolimab in advanced cancers. Overall study context: Clinicians treated patients with ivuxolimab, an agonistic anti-OX40 (CD134) antibody.

V gave up 3 bases and J gave up 0 bases; unmatched junction bases: 5. Germline V lookup: CDR1 SGHRS, CDR2 YFSETQ. CDR3 length: 16 amino acids. In the case of this clone: The target antigen is unknown.

Libraries were prepared by immunoSEQ multiplex PCR; TCRdb keeps only in-frame clonotypes and omits some of them. In the table there are roughly 48,000 clones, about 79% of which are singletons. Notes on the study in general: Clones of CD4+ and CD8+ blood T cells grew by week 6 at doses of 0.1 to 3.0 mg/kg. The investigators did not determine what antigen specificity the expanded peripheral T cells had.

Material: CD4+ or CD8+ T cells sorted from blood, obtained in a trial of the OX40 agonist ivuxolimab. The chain has TRBV5-1 and TRBJ1-3; the match to TRBD1 covers 8 bases. The sequence came from an adult with an advanced solid tumor such as melanoma, head and neck, liver or kidney cancer. The CDR3 region is CASSYGTGASGNTIYF. DNA of the CDR3: TGCGCCAGCAGCTATGGGACAGGCGCCTCTGGAAACACCATATATTTT.